The sequence of this T cell receptor (beta chain) was determined in a study of STAT5B mutations in CD4+ large granular lymphocyte leukemia. Broader study findings: About 25% of private leukemic clonotypes occurred rarely in other patients' non-leukemic repertoires.

Buffy coats from healthy blood donors served as controls. The survey-level immunoSEQ assay was used. Sequencing used immunoSEQ multiplex PCR; TCRdb keeps in-frame clones, though not all of them. The top ten clones hold approximately 0.97% of a sample with roughly 36,000 clones, more than 70% of them seen once. A word on this clone: Its specificity is not known.

The sequence was collected from a human donor in good health. Sequenced: CD4+ T cells from blood buffy coats.

Here the CDR3 DNA reads TGCAGCGTTGCGAGATCAACTGAAGCTTTCTTT. As protein: CSVARSTEAFF. The genes are TRBV29-1 and TRBJ1-1; D is ambiguous. From germline, CDR1 is SQVTM and CDR2 ANQGSEA. V shed 4 bases and J shed 5 bases, with 8 bases lying between them. The length of the CDR3 is 11 residues.